The present T cell receptor (beta chain) was sequenced within a study of T cells in women clearing cervical HPV infection (dated by TCRdb to 2016 to 2019). The study in broad terms: Cases were 25 women with histologically confirmed HPV16-related CIN3 or worse, including 2 invasive cancers. The controls were fewer than 30 women whose single incident HPV16 infection cleared within 12 months with no development of precancer or cancer. Blood from cases was collected at the visit at which the lesion was first identified, whereas blood from controls was collected once infection was no longer detected. Among cases, blood sampling came a median of approximately 150 days after lesion detection, with an interquartile range of roughly 80 to 220 days. Since only a few of the women had HLA typing available, the possibility that HLA type was acting as a confounder could not be ruled out. An exploratory proof-of-principle case-control study, nested within the Guanacaste HPV Natural History Study in Costa Rica, was conducted to compare TCR repertoires across cervical HPV16 outcomes. Cases and controls were matched on age within five years and on year of sample collection. Median age was roughly 35 years in cases versus 38 in controls, and baseline characteristics did not differ significantly. In the parent cohort, around 9,800 women aged 18 or older were enrolled in Guanacaste, Costa Rica, during about 1993 to 1995 and then followed for roughly seven years. Five blinded duplicates per group were added as quality controls, so that about 60 samples were obtained: around 50 participants and some 10 replicates.

From the cysteine through the phenylalanine, the CDR3 covers 14 amino acids. Part of the CDR3 DNA is given, 33 bases translated from base 1. Trimming removed 10 bases from V and 0 bases from J; the gene matches leave 3 bases unexplained. From a lookup of the germline V gene, CDR1 and CDR2 are SNHLY and FYNNEI. Every participant had a single incident cervical HPV16 infection, and prevalent HPV16 infections were excluded. Cervical HPV DNA was detected with MY09/MY11 PCR, and genotyping was done with dot-blot hybridization. Approximately 15 mL of heparinized blood was centrifuged, after which the buffy coat was aliquoted, frozen at -30 degrees C, and then stored at -80 degrees C. QIAGEN kits were used to extract genomic DNA from the buffy coat specimens. The investigation overall reported the following: Whether associations preceded infection or resulted from infection could not be shown with the cross-sectional design, and effector/memory subsets and HPV-specific T cells were not isolated. Because the number of T cells in each sample was unknown, differences in richness could reflect differing T-cell content rather than repertoire biology. CIN3+ cases had significantly higher TCR repertoire richness than controls across sequencing depths, but evenness did not differ between the groups. By combining richness with V gene abundances, random forest classifiers separated cases from controls with an estimated AUC of about 0.86. TRBV6-7 relative abundance was lower in cases than in controls (about 0.099% versus 0.16%; Bonferroni P = 0.0008).

TCR beta CDR3 regions were amplified by multiplex PCR using the immunoSEQ assay from an average of roughly 1,100 ng genomic DNA per sample. To correct primer bias, the assay used a complete synthetic TCR repertoire to set an amplification baseline. Amplicons were sequenced on the Illumina platform. The original pipeline was this. Sequence errors were corrected by clustering with frequency ratios and a modified nearest-neighbor algorithm, and the sequences were then analyzed in the immunoSEQ Analyzer using IMGT gene definitions. At each rarefaction depth, TCR richness and evenness were averaged over 20 rarefaction repeats, and samples with fewer sequences than the depth were excluded. Wilcoxon rank sum tests with FDR correction were used to compare relative abundances of V, D and J genes between the groups. In the blinded duplicates, the intraclass correlation was approximately 96% for TCR richness and averaged about 80% across roughly 70 gene segments. The immuneACCESS repertoire file appears here via TCRdb, limited to in-frame rearrangements. These files lack a portion of the clones; in checked studies, under half of the deficit traces to unresolved V genes, and the cause of the others is not known. Clone size and the V and J calls come from that table; the DNA yielded D and trimming. The table of this sample itemizes roughly 19,000 clones. The ten most abundant clones make up under 8.5% of the sample.

A remark on this clone: Which antigen it targets is not known. The read is 3 residues too short to cover the CDR3 end, so that end is filled in from the germline J gene.

Sequenced material: blood buffy coat. The rearranged segments are TRBV2 and TRBJ2-2, and TRBD1 matches 9 of the central bases. The receptor was isolated from a woman aged 18-69 years with a cervical HPV16 infection that either progressed to CIN3+ or cleared (not recorded which). The part of the CDR3 DNA that was read is TGTGCCAAACAGGGGGCGGCGAACACCGGGGAG. It codes for CAKQGAANTGE. In full, the CDR3 reads CAKQGAANTGELFF. Extended through the reference TRBV2 and TRBJ2-2 proteins, this CDR3 yields the full variable domain: EPEVTQTPSHQVTQMGQEVILRCVPISNHLYFYWYRQILGQKVEFLVSFYNNEISEKSEIFDDQFSVERPDGSNFTLKIRSTKLEDSAMYFCAKQGAANTGELFFGEGSRLTVL.